The entry below gives a single TCR beta chain sequence along with its context. The source of the sample is a study of blood T cell repertoires in COVID-19. Germline values: CDR1 MNHNS, CDR2 SASEGT. The CDR3 length is 15 residues. The germline V and J ends were trimmed by 3 bases and 1 base, with 10 bases remaining between them. Libraries were prepared by immunoSEQ multiplex PCR; TCRdb keeps only in-frame clonotypes and omits some of them. This repertoire shows a few hundred thousand clones, around nine tenths found once; its top ten account for about 11%. The receptor comes from a woman aged 25 to 39 with COVID-19, enrolled during active disease. Sample: peripheral blood. V and J are TRBV6-1 and TRBJ1-3; D not resolved. Here the CDR3 DNA reads TGTGCCAGCAGTGATGGGCCGGTTTCTGGAAACACCATATATTTT. It is translated as CASSDGPVSGNTIYF.